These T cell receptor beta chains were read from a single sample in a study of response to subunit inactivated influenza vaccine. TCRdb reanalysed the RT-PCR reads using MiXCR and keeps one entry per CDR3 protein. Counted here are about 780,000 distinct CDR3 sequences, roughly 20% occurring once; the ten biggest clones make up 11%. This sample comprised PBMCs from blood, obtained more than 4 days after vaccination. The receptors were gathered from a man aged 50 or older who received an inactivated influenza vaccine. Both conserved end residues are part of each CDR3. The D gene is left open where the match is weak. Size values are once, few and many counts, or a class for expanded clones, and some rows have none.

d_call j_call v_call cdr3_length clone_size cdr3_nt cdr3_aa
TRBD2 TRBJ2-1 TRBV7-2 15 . TGTGCCAGCAGCTCCTCTAGCGGGGGGTACAATGAGCAGTTCTTC CASSSSSGGYNEQFF
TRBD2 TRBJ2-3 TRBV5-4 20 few TGTGCCAGCAGCTTGGTGTCCCTAGCGGGGGGTAACTATGGTAAAGATACGCAGTATTTT CASSLVSLAGGNYGKDTQYF
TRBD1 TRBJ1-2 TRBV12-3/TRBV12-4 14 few TGTGCCAGCAGAAACAGGGGACTCCTCTATGGCTACACCTTC CASRNRGLLYGYTF
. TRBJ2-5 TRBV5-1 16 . TGCGCCAGCAGCGAAGGCGTATCGGCTCACCAAGAGACCCAGTACTTC CASSEGVSAHQETQYF
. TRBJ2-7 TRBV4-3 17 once TGCGCCAGCAGCCAAGGGGCCTCCCGGGACTGGCACTACGAGCAGTGCTTC CASSQGASRDWHYEQCF
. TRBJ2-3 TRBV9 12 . TGTGCCAGCAGCGTAAAAAGCCGCGCGCAGTATTTT CASSVKSRAQYF
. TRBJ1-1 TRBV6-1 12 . TGTGCCAGCAGTGACACAAGCAGGGAAGCTTTCTTT CASSDTSREAFF
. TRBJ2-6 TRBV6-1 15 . TGTGCCAGCAAGTACGGGACCGCTGGGGCCAACGTCCTGACTTTC CASKYGTAGANVLTF
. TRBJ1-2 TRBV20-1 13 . TGCAGTGCTAGAGTGCCGGGATTATATGGCTACACCTTC CSARVPGLYGYTF
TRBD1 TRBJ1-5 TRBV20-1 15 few TGCAGTGCTAGAGCTTCGACAGGGACTAATCAGCCCCAGCATTTT CSARASTGTNQPQHF
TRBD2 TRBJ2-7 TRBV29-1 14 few TGCAGCGTTGAAGCTCCCGGGAGGGCCAACGAGCAGTACTTC CSVEAPGRANEQYF
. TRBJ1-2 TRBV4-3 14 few TGCGCCAGCAGCCTGGTTATAGGTGACAATGGCTACACCTTC CASSLVIGDNGYTF
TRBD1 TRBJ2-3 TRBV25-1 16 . TGTGCCAGCAGTGACTCCGGGACAGGGGACACAGATACGCAGTATTTT CASSDSGTGDTDTQYF
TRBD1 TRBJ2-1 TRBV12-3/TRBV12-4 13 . TGTGCCAGCAGGTTGACAGGGTTCGATGAGCAGTTCTTC CASRLTGFDEQFF
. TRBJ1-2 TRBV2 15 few TGTGCCAGCAGGGCTCCGGGACCGATTAACTATGGCTACACCTTC CASRAPGPINYGYTF
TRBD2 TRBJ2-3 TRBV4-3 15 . TGCGCCAGCAGCCAAGATCTTACTAGCGGAGATACGCAGTATTTT CASSQDLTSGDTQYF
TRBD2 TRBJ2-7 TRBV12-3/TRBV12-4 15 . TGTGCCAGCAGTGTGACTAGCGGGAGGGCCTACGAGCAGTACTTC CASSVTSGRAYEQYF
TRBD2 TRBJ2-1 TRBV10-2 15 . TGCGCCAGCAGTGATGGGGGGGGAGACTACAATGAGCAGTTCTTC CASSDGGGDYNEQFF
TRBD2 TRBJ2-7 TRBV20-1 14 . TGCAGTGCAACACGGGGACTAGGACCCTACGAGCAGTACTTC CSATRGLGPYEQYF
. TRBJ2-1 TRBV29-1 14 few TGCAGCGTGCCCGGGACGGACTCCTACAATGAGCAGTTCTTC CSVPGTDSYNEQFF
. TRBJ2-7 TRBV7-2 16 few TGTGCCAGCAGCTTAGGTAGGGGCGTCGGGACCTACGAGCAGTACTTC CASSLGRGVGTYEQYF
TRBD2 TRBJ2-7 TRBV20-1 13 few TGCAGTGCCACCTTAGCGGGAGTCTACGAGCAGTACTTC CSATLAGVYEQYF
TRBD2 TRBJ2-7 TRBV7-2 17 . TGTGCCAGCAGCCCGAGGACTAGCGGGGGGGCGGGCTACGAGCAGTACTTC CASSPRTSGGAGYEQYF
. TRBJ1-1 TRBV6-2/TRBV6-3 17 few TGTGCCAGCAGTTCCCGACTCGCCTACCCCAAGAACACTGAAGCTTTCTTT CASSSRLAYPKNTEAFF
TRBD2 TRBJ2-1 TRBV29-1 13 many TGCAGCGTTGAAAGTAGCGGGATGAGTGAGCAGTTCTTC CSVESSGMSEQFF
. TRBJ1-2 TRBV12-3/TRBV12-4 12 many TGTGCCAGCAGTCTCACAGGGTTTGGCTACACCTTC CASSLTGFGYTF
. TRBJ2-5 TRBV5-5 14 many TGTGCCAGCAGCTTGCTAGGACAGTTAGAGACCCAGTACTTC CASSLLGQLETQYF
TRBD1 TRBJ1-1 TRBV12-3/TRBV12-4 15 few TGTGCCAGCAGTCTCAGGGGACAGTTGAACACTGAAGCTTTCTTT CASSLRGQLNTEAFF
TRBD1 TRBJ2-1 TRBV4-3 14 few TGCGCCAGCAGCCAAGGACAGGGGTGGGATGAGCAGTTCTTC CASSQGQGWDEQFF
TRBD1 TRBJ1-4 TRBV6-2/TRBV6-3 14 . TGTGCCAGCAGGACTCGGGACAGGGATGAAAGACTGTTTTTT CASRTRDRDERLFF
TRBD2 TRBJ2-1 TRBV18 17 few TGTGCCAGCTCACCACTCCATCCGGGACTACAATACAATGAGCAGTTCTTC CASSPLHPGLQYNEQFF
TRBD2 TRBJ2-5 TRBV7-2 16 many TGTGCCAGCAGCCCTCGGACTAGCGGGAGAGGAGAGACCCAGTACTTC CASSPRTSGRGETQYF
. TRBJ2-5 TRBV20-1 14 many TGCAGTGCTAGAGACGCCAGCCATCTGGAGACCCAGTACTTC CSARDASHLETQYF
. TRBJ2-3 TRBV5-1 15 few TGCGCCAGCAGCTCATTTTCAGGGCCCGCAGATACGCAGTATTTT CASSSFSGPADTQYF
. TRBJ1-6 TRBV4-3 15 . TGCGCCAGCAGCCAAGAATACACCTTAAATTCACCCCTCCACTTT CASSQEYTLNSPLHF
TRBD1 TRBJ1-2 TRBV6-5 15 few TGTGCCAGCAGTTACAAGGGACAGGGGGCCGGTGGCTACACCTTC CASSYKGQGAGGYTF
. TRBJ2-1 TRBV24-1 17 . TGTGCCACCAGTGATTCCCTTGGAGCGAGCTCCTACAATGAGCAGTTCTTC CATSDSLGASSYNEQFF
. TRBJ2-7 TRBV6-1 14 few TGTGCCAGCAGTAGGACTAAGAGCTCCTACGAGCAGTACTTC CASSRTKSSYEQYF
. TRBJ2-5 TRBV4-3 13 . TGCGCCAGCAGCCAAGGAATAGCAGAGACCCAGTACTTC CASSQGIAETQYF
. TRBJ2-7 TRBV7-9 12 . TGTGCCAGCAGCCGTGTCACGGGGGAGCAGTACTTC CASSRVTGEQYF
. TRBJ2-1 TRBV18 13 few TGTGCCAGCTCACCCATGACCCGGGGTGAGCAGTTCTTC CASSPMTRGEQFF
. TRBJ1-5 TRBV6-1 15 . TGTGCCAGCAGTGATTCTGGCAGTCGCAATCAGCCCCAGCATTTT CASSDSGSRNQPQHF
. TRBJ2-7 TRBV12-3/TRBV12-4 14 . TGTGCCAGCAGTTTAGCAGGGGCCGGGAACGAGCAGTACTTC CASSLAGAGNEQYF
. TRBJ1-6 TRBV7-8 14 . TGTGCCAGCAGCTTAAAGGGTTCAGGCTCACCCCTCCACTTT CASSLKGSGSPLHF
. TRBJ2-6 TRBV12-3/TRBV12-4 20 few TGTGCCAGCAGTCCCCTAAGTAGGGGTCTCCTTCTCTCTGGGGCCAACGTCCTGACTTTC CASSPLSRGLLLSGANVLTF
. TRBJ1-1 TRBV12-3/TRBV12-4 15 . TGTGCCAGCAGGGGGAGGGACGCCTTTGGCACTGAAGCTTTCTTT CASRGRDAFGTEAFF